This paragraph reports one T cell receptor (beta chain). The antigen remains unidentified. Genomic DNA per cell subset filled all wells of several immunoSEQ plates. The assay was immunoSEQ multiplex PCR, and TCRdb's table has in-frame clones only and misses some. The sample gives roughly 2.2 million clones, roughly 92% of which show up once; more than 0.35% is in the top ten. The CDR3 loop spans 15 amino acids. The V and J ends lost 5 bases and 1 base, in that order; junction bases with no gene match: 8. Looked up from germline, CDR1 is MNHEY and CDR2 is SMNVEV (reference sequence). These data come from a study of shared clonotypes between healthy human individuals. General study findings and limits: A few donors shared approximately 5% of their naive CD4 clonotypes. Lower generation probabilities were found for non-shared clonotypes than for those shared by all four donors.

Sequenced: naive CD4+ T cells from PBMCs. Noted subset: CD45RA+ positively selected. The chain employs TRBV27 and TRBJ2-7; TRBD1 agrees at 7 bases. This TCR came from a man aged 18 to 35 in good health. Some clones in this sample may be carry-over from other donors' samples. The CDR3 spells CASSPTGTESYEQYF. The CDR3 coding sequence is TGTGCCAGCAGTCCTACAGGGACAGAATCCTACGAGCAGTACTTC.